These 18 T cell receptor beta chains were sequenced from one sample in a study of radiation and T cells in renal cell carcinoma (dated by TCRdb to the early 2020s). The time point label on this specimen signifies: blood 2 weeks post-SBRT. The treatment or condition label on this specimen signifies: 15 Gy SBRT to primary tumor, nephrectomy 4 weeks later. Libraries were built with the immunoSEQ multiplex PCR assay. TCRdb carries this immuneACCESS record with in-frame sequences only. Its versions omit some clonotypes, under half of them owing to an unresolved V gene in the studies checked, with the rest unexplained. The sample includes 160,000 or so clones, with about 91% observed a single time. The leading ten clones occupy roughly 13% of the sample. The input for sequencing was blood, taken from a patient whose treatment included radiotherapy and nephrectomy. Receptor source: a woman aged 45 to 65 with renal cell carcinoma.

The V and J genes are TRBV2 and TRBJ1-2; TRBD1 is a possible D gene (5 bases). This CDR3 comprises 12 residues. The ends were cut back, 6 bases at V and 4 bases at J, with 9 bases in the middle. CDR1 and CDR2 from the germline V gene are SNHLY and FYNNEI. In DNA, the CDR3 is TGTGCCAGCAGCGTAGACAGCTATGGCTACACCTTC. This gives the protein CASSVDSYGYTF.

J is TRBJ2-1 and V is TRBV5-4, with 7 bases that match TRBD1. The V segment lost 3 bases and the J segment 8 bases; nucleotides outside the gene matches: 5. Germline V lookup: CDR1 SGHNT, CDR2 YYREEE (reference sequence). The CDR3 is 13 residues long. In nucleotides, the CDR3 is TGTGCCAGCAGCTCGACAGGGAGCTATGAGCAGTTCTTC. Amino acids: CASSSTGSYEQFF. Drawing the rest from reference TRBV5-4 and TRBJ2-1, the complete variable domain is ETGVTQSPTHLIKTRGQQVTLRCSSQSGHNTVSWYQQALGQGPQFIFQYYREEENGRGNFPPRFSGLQFPNYSSELNVNALELDDSALYLCASSSTGSYEQFFGPGTRLTVL.

This chain connects TRBV7-2 to TRBJ1-5, with TRBD1 matching over 7 bases. CDR1 is SGHTA and CDR2 is FQGNSA in the germline V gene. Unmatched junction bases numbered 10, after V lost 3 bases and J lost 5 bases. This CDR3 has 16 residues. The chain's CDR3 is CASSLGTDTIYQPQHF. CDR3 DNA: TGTGCCAGCAGCTTGGGGACAGACACGATTTATCAGCCCCAGCATTTT. The full variable domain, in which reference TRBV7-2 and TRBJ1-5 provide the parts outside the CDR3, is GAGVSQSPSNKVTEKGKDVELRCDPISGHTALYWYRQSLGQGLEFLIYFQGNSAPDKSGLPSDRFSAERTGGSVSTLTIQRTQQEDSAVYLCASSLGTDTIYQPQHFGDGTRLSIL.

The genes are TRBV6-1 and TRBJ1-2; no firm D call. The germline gives CDR1 MNHNS, CDR2 SASEGT. The CDR3 loop spans 13 amino acids. Deletions cut 1 base from V and 2 bases from J, with 5 bases between. CDR3: CASSEGRNYGYTF. For the CDR3, the DNA is TGTGCCAGCAGTGAAGGGAGGAACTATGGCTACACCTTC.

The CDR3 region is CASSYGGSNEKLFF. CDR3 bases: TGTGCCAGCAGTTACGGGGGTTCAAATGAAAAACTGTTTTTT. The gene calls are TRBV6-5 and TRBJ1-4, with D possibly being TRBD1 (5 bases). This CDR3 has 14 residues. Trimming removed 2 bases from V and 5 bases from J, with 9 bases in between. Germline V gene sequence: CDR1 MNHEY, CDR2 SVGAGI.

The chain joins TRBV19 to TRBJ1-2, with a possible D match to TRBD1 (5 bases). V lost 7 bases, J lost 4 bases, and 16 bases lay in between. Per germline, CDR1 LNHDA and CDR2 SQIVND (reference sequence). The CDR3 is 14 residues long. CDR3 sequence: CASTPQGSAYGYTF. The CDR3 nucleotides are TGTGCCAGTACCCCGCAGGGCTCTGCCTATGGCTACACCTTC. The full variable domain, in which reference TRBV19 and TRBJ1-2 provide the parts outside the CDR3, is DGGITQSPKYLFRKEGQNVTLSCEQNLNHDAMYWYRQDPGQGLRLIYYSQIVNDFQKGDIAEGYSVSREKKESFPLTVTSAQKNPTAFYLCASTPQGSAYGYTFGSGTRLTVV.

The chain has TRBV9 and TRBJ2-1; 7 bases agree with TRBD2. This CDR3 has 16 amino acids. J gave up 5 bases and V 3 bases, and 11 bases lay outside the gene matches. Germline loops: CDR1 SGDLS, CDR2 YYNGEE. CDR3 DNA sequence: TGTGCCAGCAGCGCCGGCGGGGTAGCGGGCCACAATGAGCAGTTCTTC. Protein product: CASSAGGVAGHNEQFF.

This clone was seen a handful of times. J is TRBJ2-7 and V is TRBV20-1; D ambiguous. Trimming pared 1 base from V and 3 bases from J, leaving 4 bases between. Germline V gives CDR1 DFQATT, CDR2 SNEGSKA (reference sequence). The CDR3 covers 11 residues. CDR3 DNA sequence: TGCAGTGCTAGAGGCGTCTACGAGCAGTACTTC. Its translation is CSARGVYEQYF.

The DNA of the CDR3 is TGTGCCAGCAGCCTCGATGGCGGCTATGGGGCCAACGTCCTGACTTTC. Amino acid sequence: CASSLDGGYGANVLTF. This sequence joins TRBV5-4 and TRBJ2-6; D gene unclear. The CDR3 loop spans 16 amino acids. CDR1 is SGHNT, CDR2 YYREEE, per germline (reference sequence). Trimming shortened V by 4 bases and J by 3 bases, and 14 bases separated the two germline ends.

This sequence joins TRBV19 and TRBJ1-2, with a weak D call TRBD1 (6 bases). Trimming cost V 6 bases and J 3 bases, with 20 bases left between them. This CDR3 contains 16 residues. CDR1 and CDR2 (germline): LNHDA, SQIVND (reference sequence). CDR3 nucleotide sequence: TGTGCCAGTAGGTTGTCTGCAGGGGAGATAGACTATGGCTACACCTTC. Translated: CASRLSAGEIDYGYTF.

The chain joins TRBV2 to TRBJ2-1; 15 bases are shared with TRBD2. In germline, CDR1 is SNHLY, CDR2 FYNNEI. CDR3 length: 16 amino acids. The J segment lost 7 bases and the V segment lost 4 bases, leaving 5 bases of the junction unmatched. The CDR3 protein is CASSAGLAGGRNEQFF. In DNA, the CDR3 is TGTGCCAGCAGTGCTGGACTAGCGGGGGGGCGGAATGAGCAGTTCTTC. Based on the CDR3 plus reference TRBV2 and TRBJ2-1, the full variable domain is EPEVTQTPSHQVTQMGQEVILRCVPISNHLYFYWYRQILGQKVEFLVSFYNNEISEKSEIFDDQFSVERPDGSNFTLKIRSTKLEDSAMYFCASSAGLAGGRNEQFFGPGTRLTVL.

The chain uses TRBV5-1 and TRBJ2-5; 13 nucleotides line up with TRBD2. The ends lost 4 bases at V and 5 bases at J; junction bases unmatched: 5. The V gene's germline CDR1 is SGHRS and CDR2 YFSETQ. The CDR3 loop spans 15 amino acids. CDR3 sequence reads: CASSPRLAGGETQYF. The CDR3 DNA reads TGCGCCAGCAGCCCACGACTAGCGGGGGGTGAGACCCAGTACTTC. The full variable domain, completed using reference TRBV5-1 and TRBJ2-5, is KAGVTQTPRYLIKTRGQQVTLSCSPISGHRSVSWYQQTPGQGLQFLFEYFSETQRNKGNFPGRFSGRQFSNSRSEMNVSTLELGDSALYLCASSPRLAGGETQYFGPGTRLLVL.

J is TRBJ1-5 and V is TRBV7-6, with a weak D call TRBD1 (6 bases). The CDR3 totals 13 residues. Looked up from germline, CDR1 is SGHVS and CDR2 is FNYEAQ. The CDR3, as DNA: TGTGCGGGCGGGGGGCTTCAAATCTTGGCCCAGCATTTT. Translation: CAGGGLQILAQHF.

The rearrangement uses TRBV30 and TRBJ1-1; 7 positions match TRBD1. Trimming took 8 bases from V and 7 from J; bases not matched to a gene: 16. The germline V gene has CDR1 GTSNPN and CDR2 SVGIG (reference sequence). CDR3 length: 14 residues. This CDR3 reads CAGQPGQWRGEAFF. The CDR3 region has the DNA TGTGCCGGGCAACCGGGACAGTGGAGGGGTGAAGCTTTCTTT.

As concerns this clone: Compared with germline, one end of the junction differs, possibly owing to a read error. This sample also contains other DNA sequences that code for the same CDR3. The V gene is TRBV5-6, the J gene TRBJ1-5, with 9 nucleotides matching TRBD1. The CDR3 length is 14 residues. Germline V gene data show CDR1 as SGHDT and CDR2 as YYEEEE. The CDR3 bases are TGTGCCAGCAGCTATAACAGGGGGCGGCAGCCTCAGCATTTT. Translated: CASSYNRGRQPQHF.

This chain links TRBV6-6 with TRBJ2-7; D remains ambiguous. The CDR3 has 14 amino acids. Germline-derived CDR1 and CDR2 are MNHNY and SVGAGI (reference sequence). V lost 5 bases and J lost 2, with 13 bases in between. This CDR3 is CASSSPVPPYEQYF. For the CDR3, the DNA is TGTGCCAGCAGTAGTCCGGTCCCTCCCTACGAGCAGTACTTC.

This clone was seen a single time. V is TRBV19 and J is TRBJ1-6, with D possibly being TRBD1 (6 bases). The CDR3 has 16 amino acids. The ends were cut back, 5 bases at V and 0 bases at J, with 11 bases in the middle. CDR1 is LNHDA and CDR2 is SQIVND in the germline V gene (reference sequence). CDR3 sequence: CASSGGGISYNSPLHF. In DNA form, the CDR3 reads TGTGCCAGTAGTGGGGGGGGCATCTCCTATAATTCACCCCTCCACTTT. Drawing the rest from reference TRBV19 and TRBJ1-6, the complete variable domain is DGGITQSPKYLFRKEGQNVTLSCEQNLNHDAMYWYRQDPGQGLRLIYYSQIVNDFQKGDIAEGYSVSREKKESFPLTVTSAQKNPTAFYLCASSGGGISYNSPLHFGNGTRLTVT.

This clone was detected once. The V call is TRBV5-1, the J call TRBJ1-1, with 8 bases identical to TRBD1. V was clipped by 4 bases and J by 0 bases; unmatched bases: 2. The CDR3 contains 14 residues. Germline CDR1 is SGHRS and CDR2 is YFSETQ. CDR3 nucleotide sequence: TGCGCCAGCAGCCGGGACAGGATGAACACTGAAGCTTTCTTT. Amino acids: CASSRDRMNTEAFF.